A single sample is the source of the 29 T cell receptor beta chains below, sequenced in a study of cytomegalovirus exposure and HLA in healthy donors. PCR employed 60 Vbeta and 13 Jbeta primers. Assay: immunoSEQ multiplex PCR; the TCRdb copy retains only in-frame clones and omits some. Seen here are about 160,000 clones, around three quarters observed once, and the top ten hold around 1%. The sample taken for sequencing was PBMCs. The receptor source for this set is a woman aged 40 to 50 in good health and CMV-seronegative.

The table lists this clone with a count of one. The J gene is TRBJ1-5, the V gene TRBV27, with TRBD1 identical over 10 bases. V was clipped by 6 bases and J by 7 bases; unmatched bases: 3. This CDR3 is built from 13 residues. Germline CDR1 MNHEY, CDR2 SMNVEV (reference sequence). CDR3 DNA sequence: TGTGCCAGCAGCCGGGACAGGGGACAGCCCCAGCATTTT. Residues: CASSRDRGQPQHF.

This clone has only one observation. This chain connects TRBV9 to TRBJ2-2; D is possibly TRBD2 (6 bases). This CDR3 spans 15 amino acids. V gave up 4 bases and J gave up 2 bases, with 12 bases separating them. Germline V lookup: CDR1 SGDLS, CDR2 YYNGEE. CDR3 nucleotide sequence: TGTGCCAGCAGCTCCCAGGGACTTAACACCGGGGAGCTGTTTTTT. This codes for CASSSQGLNTGELFF.

This sequence joins TRBV7-8 and TRBJ1-3; weak D call: TRBD1 (5 bases). In germline, CDR1 is SGHVS, CDR2 FQNEAQ. The CDR3 sequence is 17 residues long. V gave up 4 bases and J gave up 0 bases, with 16 bases separating them. The CDR3 nucleotides read TGTGCCAGCAGCTCCTGGGGCAGCCCATCCTCTGGAAACACCATATATTTT. The encoded protein is CASSSWGSPSSGNTIYF.

On this clone itself: One junction end does not reproduce the germline sequence, and a read error may be involved. The genes are TRBV7-9 and TRBJ1-1; D gene uncertain. CDR3 length: 12 amino acids. Germline V gene lookup returns CDR1 SEHNR and CDR2 FQNEAQ (reference sequence). Here the CDR3 reads CSSSREAGFAFF. The CDR3 DNA sequence: TGTTCCAGCAGCCGGGAGGCAGGATTTGCTTTCTTT.

The gene calls are TRBV23-1 and TRBJ1-5, with D possibly TRBD1 on 5 matching bases. TRBV23-1 is identified as an open reading frame with a role that is uncertain. CDR3 size: 16 residues. V shed 0 bases and J shed 8 bases, with 17 bases lying between them. Here the CDR3 DNA reads TGCGCCAGCAGTCAATCGGGGTTCCGGCCGGGGGAGCCCCAGCATTTT. Residues: CASSQSGFRPGEPQHF.

CDR3: CASSLALAGTDTQYF. In nucleotides, the CDR3 is TGCGCCAGCAGCTTGGCGTTAGCGGGAACAGATACGCAGTATTTT. The V and J genes are TRBV5-1 and TRBJ2-3; 8 positions match TRBD2. The CDR3 sequence is 15 residues long. V lost 0 bases to trimming and J lost 3 bases; unmatched junction nucleotides: 3. Germline CDR1 SGHRS, CDR2 YFSETQ.

The J gene is TRBJ2-3, the V gene TRBV5-1; the D is unclear. The CDR3 contains 16 residues. Trimming stripped 7 bases from V and 0 bases from J, with 18 bases between. Germline values: CDR1 SGHRS, CDR2 YFSETQ. The CDR3 bases are TGCGCCAGCCTACGACTTGTACAATCTAGCACAGATACGCAGTATTTT. This sequence encodes CASLRLVQSSTDTQYF.

The chain is built from TRBV19 and TRBJ1-5; D unresolved. Germline V gives CDR1 LNHDA, CDR2 SQIVND (reference sequence). CDR3 length: 15 residues. V was cut by 0 bases and J by 6 bases, with 12 bases left in between. CDR3 residues: CASSIDLGVGQPQHF. CDR3 nucleotides: TGTGCCAGTAGTATAGATCTAGGAGTGGGTCAGCCCCAGCATTTT.

V and J are TRBV21-1 and TRBJ2-1; TRBD2 is taken as the D call from the table, unchecked against the DNA. TRBV21-1 is a listed pseudogene. The CDR3 runs 21 residues. As DNA, the CDR3 is TGTGCCAGCAGCAAATCGTGGGGACCTAAGGGCCTAGCGGGAGGAATGAATGAGCAGTTCTTC. Protein sequence: CASSKSWGPKGLAGGMNEQFF.

The gene calls are TRBV9 and TRBJ1-1; D remains ambiguous. CDR1 is SGDLS and CDR2 is YYNGEE in the germline V gene. V lost 0 bases to trimming and J lost 5 bases, with 11 bases between them. The CDR3 totals 14 residues. CDR3 nucleotide sequence: TGTGCCAGCAGCGTAGGGCCTCGGGGAACTGAAGCTTTCTTT. It translates to CASSVGPRGTEAFF.

A few counts support this clone. The rearrangement joins TRBV27 to TRBJ1-2; 9 bases align to TRBD1. The CDR3 has 15 residues. In germline, CDR1 is MNHEY, CDR2 SMNVEV (reference sequence). Trimming removed 4 bases from V and 5 bases from J; junction bases left unmatched: 8. CDR3 bases: TGTGCCAGCAGTTCGAAGACAGGGGGATCGTATGGCTACACCTTC. Its translation: CASSSKTGGSYGYTF.

This clone occurred once. CDR3 coding DNA: TGCGCCAGCAGCCAAGAAGGACACGGGAGGCAAGAGACCCAGTACTTC. Its translation: CASSQEGHGRQETQYF. This chain uses TRBV4-1 with TRBJ2-5; 7 nucleotides line up with TRBD2. Trimming removed 0 bases from V and 2 bases from J; junction bases left unmatched: 6. The length of the CDR3 is 16 residues. The V gene's germline CDR1 is MGHRA and CDR2 YSYEKL.

CDR3: CASRGTENSNQPQHF. For the CDR3, the DNA is TGTGCCAGTAGAGGGACAGAAAATAGCAATCAGCCCCAGCATTTT. V and J are TRBV19 and TRBJ1-5; TRBD1 matches at 7 bases. V lost 6 bases and J lost 0; bases outside the gene matches: 5. Germline CDR1 is LNHDA and CDR2 is SQIVND (reference sequence). This CDR3 has 15 amino acids.

In its sample, this clone was seen a few times. The rearrangement uses TRBV27 and TRBJ2-1, with D perhaps matching TRBD2 (5 bases). The V end was cut by 3 bases, the J end by 0 bases, with 12 bases between. The germline V gene encodes CDR1 MNHEY and CDR2 SMNVEV (reference sequence). The CDR3 totals 16 residues. Here the CDR3 reads CASSFSASSSYNEQFF. CDR3 coding DNA: TGTGCCAGCAGTTTTAGCGCGTCGAGCTCCTACAATGAGCAGTTCTTC.

This chain connects TRBV4-2 to TRBJ1-5, with D perhaps matching TRBD1 (6 bases). Germline V gene lookup returns CDR1 LGHNA and CDR2 YNFKEQ. The V end was cut by 3 bases, the J end by 7 bases, with 16 bases between. The CDR3 extends over 15 amino acids. The CDR3 DNA reads TGTGCCAGCAGCCAGGAGAGACAGGCGGGCCAGCCCCAGCATTTT. It encodes CASSQERQAGQPQHF.

V usage is TRBV5-8 and J usage is TRBJ2-1, with 11 bases lining up with TRBD2. Germline V gene lookup returns CDR1 SGHTS and CDR2 YDEGEE. Trimming took 0 bases from V and 6 from J; bases not matched to a gene: 2. The CDR3 runs to 15 residues. The chain's CDR3 is CASSLGLAGGNEQFF. The CDR3 DNA reads TGTGCCAGCAGCTTGGGGCTAGCGGGAGGCAATGAGCAGTTCTTC.

The gene calls are TRBV4-1 and TRBJ2-1, with D possibly being TRBD1 (5 bases). V was clipped by 0 bases and J by 3 bases, with 12 bases between them. CDR1 is MGHRA, CDR2 YSYEKL, per germline. This CDR3 is built from 16 residues. CDR3 protein: CASSQDPDSFYNEQFF. The CDR3 nucleotides are TGCGCCAGCAGCCAAGACCCAGACAGTTTCTACAATGAGCAGTTCTTC.

The J gene is TRBJ2-3, the V gene TRBV7-6, with unresolved D. Germline CDR1 is SGHVS and CDR2 is FNYEAQ. This CDR3 comprises 13 residues. Trimming shortened V by 5 bases and J by 0 bases, and 6 bases separated the two germline ends. The CDR3: CASSPISTDTQYF. CDR3 DNA: TGTGCCAGCAGCCCAATTAGCACAGATACGCAGTATTTT.

This chain links TRBV28 with TRBJ1-2; maybe TRBD1 (6 bases). The germline V gene encodes CDR1 MDHEN and CDR2 SYDVKM. CDR3 length: 15 residues. V was shortened by 7 bases and J by 2 bases, with 17 bases between the two germline ends. CDR3 nucleotides: TGTGCCAGCATCTCTTCGGGACACCCAAACTATGGCTACACCTTC. Translating gives CASISSGHPNYGYTF.

The chain links TRBV19 to TRBJ2-3; 8 bases map to TRBD2. The CDR3 spans 14 residues. CDR1 LNHDA and CDR2 SQIVND come from the germline V gene (reference sequence). J was trimmed by 1 base and V by 3 bases; bases with no gene match: 0. The CDR3 bases are TGTGCCAGTAGTATCGGGGGGGGCACAGATACGCAGTATTTT. Amino acid sequence: CASSIGGGTDTQYF. The full variable domain, its missing parts supplied by reference TRBV19 and TRBJ2-3, is DGGITQSPKYLFRKEGQNVTLSCEQNLNHDAMYWYRQDPGQGLRLIYYSQIVNDFQKGDIAEGYSVSREKKESFPLTVTSAQKNPTAFYLCASSIGGGTDTQYFGPGTRLTVL.

This sequence joins TRBV28 and TRBJ2-2, with D perhaps TRBD1 (7 bases). V was trimmed by 2 bases and J by 6 bases, leaving 13 bases between them. CDR3 size: 15 residues. The germline gives CDR1 MDHEN, CDR2 SYDVKM. The CDR3 loop is CASSLRGRGAGELFF. The CDR3 DNA sequence: TGTGCCAGCAGTTTAAGGGGCAGGGGGGCCGGGGAGCTGTTTTTT.

The chain uses TRBV9 and TRBJ2-1, with D possibly being TRBD2 (6 bases). The germline CDR1 and CDR2 sequences are SGDLS and YYNGEE. The CDR3 is made up of 13 amino acids. V lost 4 bases and J 6 bases, leaving 11 bases between the germline ends. Here the CDR3 DNA reads TGTGCCAGCAGCCACGGGAGAAGCAATGAGCAGTTCTTC. Amino acid sequence: CASSHGRSNEQFF.

The chain is built from TRBV6-6 and TRBJ2-7, with D tentatively TRBD1 (5 bases). CDR1 is MNHNY, CDR2 SVGAGI, per germline (reference sequence). The V end was cut by 0 bases, the J end by 3 bases, with 12 bases between. CDR3 length: 15 residues. CDR3 sequence: CASSYSNRGFYEQYF. The CDR3 bases are TGTGCCAGCAGTTACTCGAATAGGGGATTCTACGAGCAGTACTTC.

The V gene is TRBV2, the J gene TRBJ1-1, with TRBD1 identical over 10 bases. Per germline, CDR1 SNHLY and CDR2 FYNNEI. The CDR3 loop spans 15 amino acids. Trimming took 6 bases from V and 3 from J; bases not matched to a gene: 7. CDR3 DNA sequence: TGTGCCAGCAGGGGAGAGGACAGGGGGTACACTGAAGCTTTCTTT. This encodes CASRGEDRGYTEAFF.

V gene TRBV11-2 combines with J gene TRBJ1-2, with D possibly TRBD1 on 5 matching bases. The V and J ends lost 0 bases and 6 bases respectively, with 14 bases between them. Germline V gives CDR1 SGHAT, CDR2 FQNNGV. This CDR3 has 15 amino acids. This chain's CDR3 is CASSLDPRVGDGYTF. In DNA form, the CDR3 reads TGTGCCAGCAGCTTAGATCCCAGGGTCGGAGATGGCTACACCTTC.

The V and J genes are TRBV27 and TRBJ1-1; TRBD1 agrees at 10 bases. The CDR3 totals 16 residues. V shed 4 bases and J 6 bases; nucleotides not matched to a gene: 11. CDR1 and CDR2 from the germline V gene are MNHEY and SMNVEV (reference sequence). The DNA for the CDR3 is TGTGCCAGCAGTTCGCAATGGACAGGGGGAGTGTCTGAAGCTTTCTTT. It yields the protein CASSSQWTGGVSEAFF.

The V gene is TRBV9, the J gene TRBJ2-7; 9 nucleotides agree with TRBD2. The germline CDR1 and CDR2 sequences are SGDLS and YYNGEE. The trim removed 0 bases at V and 2 bases at J, leaving 3 bases unmatched. There are 15 residues in the CDR3. The CDR3 DNA follows: TGTGCCAGCAGCGTAGGGCGGGAGGGTGCCTACGAGCAGTACTTC. Protein sequence: CASSVGREGAYEQYF.

This clone was detected a few times. The CDR3 DNA reads TGTGCCAGCAGCTTAACCTTAGCGGTAACGAGAGAGACCCAGTACTTC. It specifies CASSLTLAVTRETQYF. The rearrangement joins TRBV7-9 to TRBJ2-5, with D possibly being TRBD2 (6 bases). This CDR3 has 16 amino acids. Germline V gene sequence: CDR1 SEHNR, CDR2 FQNEAQ (reference sequence). Trimming removed 2 bases from V and 4 bases from J, with 17 bases in between. The entire variable domain, with the rest obtained from reference TRBV7-9 and TRBJ2-5, is as follows: DTGVSQNPRHKITKRGQNVTFRCDPISEHNRLYWYRQTLGQGPEFLTYFQNEAQLEKSRLLSDRFSAERPKGSFSTLEIQRTEQGDSAMYLCASSLTLAVTRETQYFGPGTRLLVL.

This chain joins TRBV5-1 and TRBJ2-4; 8 positions agree with TRBD1. In germline, CDR1 is SGHRS, CDR2 YFSETQ. The CDR3 totals 15 residues. J lost 7 bases, V lost 2 bases, and 8 bases had no gene match. CDR3 loop: CASSFQGASSNIQYF. DNA for the CDR3: TGCGCCAGCAGCTTCCAGGGGGCGAGTTCGAACATTCAGTACTTC.